A few counts support the clone carrying this T cell receptor beta chain. Antigen specificity is unknown. They isolated at least 6 million PBMCs from each sample. At least 6 micrograms of total RNA were extracted per sample. This sample was taken from a study of blood T cells in healthy people across ages. Whole-study findings and limits: Shifts in expanded clonotypes may have been confounded by donor CMV status, which was unknown. Per million T cells, the diversity of TCR beta decreased roughly linearly as age advanced.

The CDR3 runs to 16 residues. Germline V gene sequence: CDR1 LGHDT, CDR2 YNNKEL (reference sequence). V lost 0 bases and J 6 bases, leaving 15 bases between the germline ends. PCR was performed a second time for roughly 7 to 12 cycles using a sample-barcoded 5' primer and a J-beta primer mix. TCRdb re-derived calls from the 5' RACE reads in MiXCR, one entry per CDR3 protein. The data contain hundreds of thousands of distinct CDR3 sequences, 46% of them singletons. Specimen: blood. This TCR was sampled from a man older than 75 in good health. The V gene is TRBV3-1, the J gene TRBJ2-1; a weak D match, TRBD2 (6 bases). CDR3 in DNA: TGTGCCAGCAGCCAAGATCCCGGGAGTATGTTCAATGAGCAGTTCTTC. This encodes CASSQDPGSMFNEQFF.